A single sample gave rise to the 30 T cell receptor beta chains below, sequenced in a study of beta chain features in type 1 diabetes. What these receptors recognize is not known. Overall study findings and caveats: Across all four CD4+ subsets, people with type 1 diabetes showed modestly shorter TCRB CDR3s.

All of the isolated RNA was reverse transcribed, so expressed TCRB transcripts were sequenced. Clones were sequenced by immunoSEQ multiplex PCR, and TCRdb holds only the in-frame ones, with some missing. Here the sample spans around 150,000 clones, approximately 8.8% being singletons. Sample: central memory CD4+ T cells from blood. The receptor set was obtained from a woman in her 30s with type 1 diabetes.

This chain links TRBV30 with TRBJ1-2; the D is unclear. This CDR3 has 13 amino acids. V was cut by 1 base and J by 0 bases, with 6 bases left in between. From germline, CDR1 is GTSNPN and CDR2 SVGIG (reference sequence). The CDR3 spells CAWSARANYGYTF. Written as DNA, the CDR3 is TGTGCCTGGAGTGCGAGAGCTAACTATGGCTACACCTTC. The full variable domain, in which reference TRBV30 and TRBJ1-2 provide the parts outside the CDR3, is SQTIHQWPATLVQPVGSPLSLECTVEGTSNPNLYWYRQAAGRGLQLLFYSVGIGQISSEVPQNLSASRPQDRQFILSSKKLLLSDSGFYLCAWSARANYGYTFGSGTRLTVV.

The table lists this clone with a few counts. As DNA, the CDR3 is TGCGCCAGCAGCTTGCAGCGGGTGAACACCGGGGAGCTGTTTTTT. It specifies CASSLQRVNTGELFF. The rearrangement joins TRBV5-1 to TRBJ2-2; D might be TRBD2 (6 bases). Trimming cost V 1 base and J 1 base, with 8 bases left between them. The CDR3 length is 15 residues. CDR1 and CDR2 (germline): SGHRS, YFSETQ.

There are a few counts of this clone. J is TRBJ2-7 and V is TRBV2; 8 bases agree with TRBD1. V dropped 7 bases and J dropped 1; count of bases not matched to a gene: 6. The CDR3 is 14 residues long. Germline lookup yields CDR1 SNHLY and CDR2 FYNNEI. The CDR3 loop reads CASNGQGPSYEQYF. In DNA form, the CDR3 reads TGTGCCAGCAACGGACAGGGCCCATCCTACGAGCAGTACTTC.

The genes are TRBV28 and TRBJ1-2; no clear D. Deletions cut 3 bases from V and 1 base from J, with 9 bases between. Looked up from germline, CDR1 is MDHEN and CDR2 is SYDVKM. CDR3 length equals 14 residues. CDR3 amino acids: CASSLRGINYGYTF. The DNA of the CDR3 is TGTGCCAGCAGTTTGCGGGGTATTAACTATGGCTACACCTTC.

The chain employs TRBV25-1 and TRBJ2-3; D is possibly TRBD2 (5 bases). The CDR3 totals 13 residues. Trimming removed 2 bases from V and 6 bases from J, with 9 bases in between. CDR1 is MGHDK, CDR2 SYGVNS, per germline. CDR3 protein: CASSEPPGDTQYF. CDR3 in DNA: TGTGCCAGCAGTGAACCCCCGGGGGATACGCAGTATTTT.

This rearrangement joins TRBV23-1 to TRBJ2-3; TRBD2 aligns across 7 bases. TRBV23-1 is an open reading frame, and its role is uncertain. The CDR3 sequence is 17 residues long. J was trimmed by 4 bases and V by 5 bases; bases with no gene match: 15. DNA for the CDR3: TGCGCCAGCAGTGTCTTGGAACGGACTAGGCGACCAGATACGCAGTATTTT. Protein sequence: CASSVLERTRRPDTQYF.

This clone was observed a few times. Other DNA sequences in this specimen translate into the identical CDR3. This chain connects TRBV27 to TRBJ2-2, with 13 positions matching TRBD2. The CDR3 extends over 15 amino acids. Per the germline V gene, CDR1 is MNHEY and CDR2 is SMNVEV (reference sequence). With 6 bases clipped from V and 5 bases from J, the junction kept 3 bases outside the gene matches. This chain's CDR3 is CASSPGLAGTGELFF. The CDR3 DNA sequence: TGTGCCAGCAGCCCGGGACTAGCGGGAACCGGGGAGCTGTTTTTT.

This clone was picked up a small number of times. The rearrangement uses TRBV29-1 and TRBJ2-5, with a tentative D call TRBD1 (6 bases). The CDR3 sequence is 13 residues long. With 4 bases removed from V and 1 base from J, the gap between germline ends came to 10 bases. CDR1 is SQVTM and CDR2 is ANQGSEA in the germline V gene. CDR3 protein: CSVAQGFQETQYF. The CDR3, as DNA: TGCAGCGTTGCACAGGGTTTCCAAGAGACCCAGTACTTC.

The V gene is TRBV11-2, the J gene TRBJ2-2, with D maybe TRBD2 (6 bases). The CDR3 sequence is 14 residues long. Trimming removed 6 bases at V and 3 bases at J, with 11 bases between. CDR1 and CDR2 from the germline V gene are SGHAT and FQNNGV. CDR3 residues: CASRGLSDTGELFF. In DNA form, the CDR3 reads TGTGCCAGCAGGGGACTCTCTGACACCGGGGAGCTGTTTTTT.

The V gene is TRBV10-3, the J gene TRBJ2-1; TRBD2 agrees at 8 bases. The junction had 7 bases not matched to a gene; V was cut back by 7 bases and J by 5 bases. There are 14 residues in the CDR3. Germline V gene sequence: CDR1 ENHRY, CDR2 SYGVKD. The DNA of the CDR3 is TGTGCCATCACGGTTAGCGGGAAGGACAATGAGCAGTTCTTC. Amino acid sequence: CAITVSGKDNEQFF.

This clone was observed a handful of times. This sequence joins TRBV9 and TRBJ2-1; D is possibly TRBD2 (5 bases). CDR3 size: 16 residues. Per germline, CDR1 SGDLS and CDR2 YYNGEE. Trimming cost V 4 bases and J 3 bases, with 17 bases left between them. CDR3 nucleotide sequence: TGTGCCAGCAGCATCGGAGGTCTAGCCAACTACAATGAGCAGTTCTTC. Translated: CASSIGGLANYNEQFF.

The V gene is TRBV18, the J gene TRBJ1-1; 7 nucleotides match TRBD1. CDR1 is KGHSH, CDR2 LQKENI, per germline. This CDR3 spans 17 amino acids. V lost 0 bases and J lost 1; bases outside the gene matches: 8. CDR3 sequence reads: CASSPPGTAAKNTEAFF. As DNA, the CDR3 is TGTGCCAGCTCACCACCGGGGACAGCGGCCAAGAACACTGAAGCTTTCTTT. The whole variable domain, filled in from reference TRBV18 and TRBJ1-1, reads NAGVMQNPRHLVRRRGQEARLRCSPMKGHSHVYWYRQLPEEGLKFMVYLQKENIIDESGMPKERFSAEFPKEGPSILRIQQVVRGDSAAYFCASSPPGTAAKNTEAFFGQGTRLTVV.

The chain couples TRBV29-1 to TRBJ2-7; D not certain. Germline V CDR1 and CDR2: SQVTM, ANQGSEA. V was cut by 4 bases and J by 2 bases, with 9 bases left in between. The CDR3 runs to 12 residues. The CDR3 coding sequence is TGCAGCGTTGTGGTCGAGGCCTACGAGCAGTACTTC. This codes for CSVVVEAYEQYF.

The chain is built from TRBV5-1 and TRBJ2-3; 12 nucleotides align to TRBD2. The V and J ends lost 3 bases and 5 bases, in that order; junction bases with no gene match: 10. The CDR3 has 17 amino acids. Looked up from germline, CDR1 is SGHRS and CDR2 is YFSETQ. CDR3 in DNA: TGCGCCAGCAGCTCGCCTAGCGGGAGGGAGAGGATAGATACGCAGTATTTT. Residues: CASSSPSGRERIDTQYF.

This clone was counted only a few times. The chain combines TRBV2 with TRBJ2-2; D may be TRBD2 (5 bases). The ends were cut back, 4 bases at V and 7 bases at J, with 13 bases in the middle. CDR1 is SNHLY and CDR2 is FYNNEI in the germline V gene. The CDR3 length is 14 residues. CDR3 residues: CASSAASPFGELFF. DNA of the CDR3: TGTGCCAGCAGTGCAGCTAGCCCTTTCGGGGAGCTGTTTTTT.

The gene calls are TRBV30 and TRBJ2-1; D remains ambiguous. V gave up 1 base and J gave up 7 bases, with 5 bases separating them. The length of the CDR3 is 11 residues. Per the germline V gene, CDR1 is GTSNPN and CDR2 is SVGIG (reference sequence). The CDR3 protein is CAWSEQNEQFF. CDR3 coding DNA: TGTGCCTGGAGTGAACAGAATGAGCAGTTCTTC.

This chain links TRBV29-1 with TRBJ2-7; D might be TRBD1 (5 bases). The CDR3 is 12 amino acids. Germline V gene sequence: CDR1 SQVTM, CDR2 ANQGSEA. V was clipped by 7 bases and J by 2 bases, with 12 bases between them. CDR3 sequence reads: CSGATVAYEQYF. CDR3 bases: TGCAGCGGGGCGACAGTAGCCTACGAGCAGTACTTC.

The CDR3 DNA follows: TGTGCCAGCAGCTTACAGGGGGTAGCTTTCTTT. Translating it yields CASSLQGVAFF. V usage is TRBV28 and J usage is TRBJ1-1; TRBD1 aligns across 8 bases. Looked up from germline, CDR1 is MDHEN and CDR2 is SYDVKM. J lost 10 bases, V lost 6 bases, and 4 bases had no gene match. The CDR3 is 11 residues long.

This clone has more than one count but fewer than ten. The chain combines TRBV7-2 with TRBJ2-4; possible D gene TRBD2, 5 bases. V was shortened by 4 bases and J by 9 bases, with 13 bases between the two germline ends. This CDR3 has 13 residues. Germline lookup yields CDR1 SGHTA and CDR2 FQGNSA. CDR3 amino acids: CASSSSGYGIQYF. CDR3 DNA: TGTGCCAGCAGCTCGTCGGGGTACGGCATTCAGTACTTC.

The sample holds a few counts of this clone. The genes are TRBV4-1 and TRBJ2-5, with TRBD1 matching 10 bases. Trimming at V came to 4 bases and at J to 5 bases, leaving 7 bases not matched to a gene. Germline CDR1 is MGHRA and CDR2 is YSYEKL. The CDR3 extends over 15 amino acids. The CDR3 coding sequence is TGCGCCAGCAGCCGCGAAGACAGGGGGCTTGAGACCCAGTACTTC. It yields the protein CASSREDRGLETQYF.

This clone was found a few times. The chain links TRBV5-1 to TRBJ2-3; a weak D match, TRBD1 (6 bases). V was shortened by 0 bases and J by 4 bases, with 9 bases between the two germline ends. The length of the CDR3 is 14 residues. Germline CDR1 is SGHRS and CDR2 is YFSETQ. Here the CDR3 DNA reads TGCGCCAGCAGCTTGGGACAGGCGTCAGATACGCAGTATTTT. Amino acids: CASSLGQASDTQYF.

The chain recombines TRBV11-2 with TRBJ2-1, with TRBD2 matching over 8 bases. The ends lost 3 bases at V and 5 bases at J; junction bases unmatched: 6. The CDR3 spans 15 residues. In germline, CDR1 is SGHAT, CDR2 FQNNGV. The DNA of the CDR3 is TGTGCCAGCAGCTTGGACACTAGCGGTCACAATGAGCAGTTCTTC. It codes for CASSLDTSGHNEQFF.

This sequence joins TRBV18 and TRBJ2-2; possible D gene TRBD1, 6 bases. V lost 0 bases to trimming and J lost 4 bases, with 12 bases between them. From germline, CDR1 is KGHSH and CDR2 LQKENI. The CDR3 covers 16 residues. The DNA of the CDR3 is TGTGCCAGCTCACCACCCAGGGGATGGGGCACCGGGGAGCTGTTTTTT. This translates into CASSPPRGWGTGELFF.

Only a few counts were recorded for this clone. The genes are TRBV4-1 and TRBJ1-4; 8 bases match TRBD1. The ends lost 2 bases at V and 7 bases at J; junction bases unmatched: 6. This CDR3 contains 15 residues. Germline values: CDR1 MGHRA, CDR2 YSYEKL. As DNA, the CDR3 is TGCGCCAGCAGCCAAAGCGGGACAGGCGGTGAAAAACTGTTTTTT. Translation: CASSQSGTGGEKLFF.

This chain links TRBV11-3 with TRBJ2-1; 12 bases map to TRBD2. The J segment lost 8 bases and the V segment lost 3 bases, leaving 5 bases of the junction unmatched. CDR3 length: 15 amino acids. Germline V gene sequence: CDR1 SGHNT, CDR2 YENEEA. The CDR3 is CASSLTSGSIDEQFF. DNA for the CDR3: TGTGCCAGCAGCTTGACTAGCGGGAGTATCGATGAGCAGTTCTTC.

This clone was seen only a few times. The CDR3 DNA sequence: TGTGCCAGCAGCCCGTACGGACAGCTAGCTTTCTTT. Translation: CASSPYGQLAFF. V and J are TRBV5-6 and TRBJ1-1; D possibly corresponds to TRBD1 (6 bases). The V end was cut by 4 bases, the J end by 10 bases, with 14 bases between. Germline-derived CDR1 and CDR2 are SGHDT and YYEEEE. This CDR3 contains 12 residues.

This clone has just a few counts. Here the CDR3 DNA reads TGTGCCAGCAGCCCTAAAAGGAGCTCCTACGAGCAGTACTTC. Protein: CASSPKRSSYEQYF. The genes are TRBV5-4 and TRBJ2-7; D is uncertain. The V end lost 4 bases, the J end lost 0 bases, and 11 bases lay between the germline ends. This CDR3 contains 14 residues. Per the germline V gene, CDR1 is SGHNT and CDR2 is YYREEE (reference sequence).

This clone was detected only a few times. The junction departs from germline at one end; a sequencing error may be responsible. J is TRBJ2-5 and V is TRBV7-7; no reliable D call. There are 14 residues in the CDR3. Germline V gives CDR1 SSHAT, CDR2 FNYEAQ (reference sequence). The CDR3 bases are TGTGCTAGCAGCTCGTCCCCACCGGAAGAGACCCAGTACTTC. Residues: CASSSSPPEETQYF.

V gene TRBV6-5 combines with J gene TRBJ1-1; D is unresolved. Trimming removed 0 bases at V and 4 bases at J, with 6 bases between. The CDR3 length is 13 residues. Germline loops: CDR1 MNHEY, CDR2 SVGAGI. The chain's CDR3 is CASSYSGGTEAFF. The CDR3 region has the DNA TGTGCCAGCAGTTACTCAGGAGGCACTGAAGCTTTCTTT.

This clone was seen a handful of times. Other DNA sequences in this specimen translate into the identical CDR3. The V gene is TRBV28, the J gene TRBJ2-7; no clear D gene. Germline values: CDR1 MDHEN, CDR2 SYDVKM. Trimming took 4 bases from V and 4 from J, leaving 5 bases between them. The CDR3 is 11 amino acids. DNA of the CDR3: TGTGCCAGCAGTTCATTTTACGAGCAGTACTTC. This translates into CASSSFYEQYF.